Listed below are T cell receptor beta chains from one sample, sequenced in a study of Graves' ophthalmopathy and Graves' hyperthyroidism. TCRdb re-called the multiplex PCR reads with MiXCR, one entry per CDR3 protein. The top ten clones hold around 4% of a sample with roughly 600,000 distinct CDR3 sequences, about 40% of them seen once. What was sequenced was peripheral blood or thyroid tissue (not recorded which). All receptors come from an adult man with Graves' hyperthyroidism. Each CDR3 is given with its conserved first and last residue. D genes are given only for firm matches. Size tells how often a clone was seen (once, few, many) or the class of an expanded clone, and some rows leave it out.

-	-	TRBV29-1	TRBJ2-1	CSVEQGSDEQFF	TGCAGCGTTGAACAGGGCAGTGATGAGCAGTTCTTC
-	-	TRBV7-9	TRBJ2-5	CASSFRPRVGETQYF	TGTGCCAGCAGCTTTCGCCCGCGCGTCGGAGAGACCCAGTACTTC
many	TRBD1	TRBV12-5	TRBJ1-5	CASGSPPGTGGNQPQHF	TGTGCTAGTGGTTCCCCTCCCGGGACAGGGGGGAATCAGCCCCAGCATTTT
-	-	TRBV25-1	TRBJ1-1	CASSPPGRLMNTEAFF	TGTGCCAGCTCACCACCGGGCAGATTAATGAACACTGAAGCTTTCTTT
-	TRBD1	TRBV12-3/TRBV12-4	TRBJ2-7	CASAPMHGQGAYEQYF	TGTGCCAGCGCCCCCATGCACGGACAGGGGGCCTACGAGCAGTACTTC
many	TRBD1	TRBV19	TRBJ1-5	CASRTPGQGAGNQPQHF	TGTGCCAGTAGAACGCCGGGACAGGGGGCGGGCAATCAGCCCCAGCATTTT
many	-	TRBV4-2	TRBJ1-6	CASSQVTDNSPLHF	TGTGCCAGCAGCCAAGTTACAGATAATTCACCCCTCCACTTT
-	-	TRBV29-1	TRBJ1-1	CSYREDTEAFF	TGCAGCTACAGGGAAGATACTGAAGCTTTCTTT
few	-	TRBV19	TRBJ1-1	CASTETANTEAFF	TGTGCCAGTACCGAGACAGCGAACACTGAAGCTTTCTTT
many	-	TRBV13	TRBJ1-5	CASSLGGTYSNQPQHF	TGTGCCAGCAGCTTAGGAGGGACCTATAGCAATCAGCCCCAGCATTTT
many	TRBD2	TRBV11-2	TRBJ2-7	CASSQPLAGTYEQYF	TGTGCCAGCAGCCAACCTCTAGCGGGGACCTACGAGCAGTACTTC
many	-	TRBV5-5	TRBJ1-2	CASSHIVGGYTF	TGTGCCAGCAGCCACATTGTCGGTGGCTACACCTTC
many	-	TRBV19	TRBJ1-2	CASSISPTVGSYTF	TGTGCCAGTAGTATCTCCCCAACAGTCGGTAGCTACACCTTC
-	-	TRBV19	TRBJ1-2	CASSITGTPPYGYTF	TGTGCCAGTAGTATCACCGGGACACCTCCCTATGGCTACACCTTC
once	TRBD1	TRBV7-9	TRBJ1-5	CASSWTGSGQPQHF	TGTGCCAGCAGCTGGACAGGGTCGGGACAGCCCCAGCATTTT
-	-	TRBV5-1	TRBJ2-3	CASSLESRGVTDTQYF	TGCGCCAGCAGCTTGGAATCTAGGGGGGTTACAGATACGCAGTATTTT
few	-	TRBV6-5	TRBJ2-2	CASSYSFGRNTGELFF	TGTGCCAGCAGTTACTCGTTCGGGAGGAACACCGGGGAGCTGTTTTTT
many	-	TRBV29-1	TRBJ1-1	CSVETGGTAEAFF	TGCAGCGTTGAGACCGGGGGCACGGCTGAAGCTTTCTTT
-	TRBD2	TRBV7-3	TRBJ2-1	CASSLTSGSSSNEQFF	TGTGCCAGCAGCCTAACTAGCGGGAGCTCATCCAATGAGCAGTTCTTC
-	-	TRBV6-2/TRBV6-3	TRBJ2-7	CASSYSSPGARGEQYF	TGTGCCAGCAGTTACTCGAGTCCAGGGGCCAGGGGCGAGCAGTACTTC
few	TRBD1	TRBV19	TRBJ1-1	CASSKQGAMNTEAFF	TGTGCCAGTAGTAAGCAGGGGGCTATGAACACTGAAGCTTTCTTT
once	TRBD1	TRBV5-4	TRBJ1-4	CASSRRTGEKLFF	TGTGCCAGCAGCCGACGGACAGGGGAAAAACTGTTTTTT
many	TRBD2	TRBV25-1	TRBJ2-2	CASSEGSGGTGELFF	TGTGCCAGCAGTGAGGGGTCGGGGGGAACCGGGGAGCTGTTTTTT
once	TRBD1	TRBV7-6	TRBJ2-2	CASSLRTGTTGELFF	TGTGCCAGCAGCTTACGGACAGGGACCACCGGGGAGCTGTTTTTT
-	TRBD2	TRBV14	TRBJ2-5	CASSLGLAGSETQYF	TGTGCCAGCAGCCTTGGACTAGCGGGTAGCGAGACCCAGTACTTC
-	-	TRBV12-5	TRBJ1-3	CASGFGQGSGNTIYF	TGTGCTAGTGGTTTTGGGCAGGGCTCTGGAAACACCATATATTTT
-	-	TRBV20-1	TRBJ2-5	CSAEVVETQYF	TGCAGTGCTGAGGTTGTTGAGACCCAGTACTTC
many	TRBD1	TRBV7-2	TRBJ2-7	CASSSRDRKAYEQYF	TGTGCCAGCAGCTCCCGGGACAGGAAAGCCTACGAGCAGTACTTC
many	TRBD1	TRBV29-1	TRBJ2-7	CSVGDRGYEQYF	TGCAGCGTCGGAGACAGGGGCTACGAGCAGTACTTC
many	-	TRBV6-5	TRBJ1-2	CASSYAREGGYTF	TGTGCCAGCAGTTACGCCAGGGAAGGAGGCTACACCTTC
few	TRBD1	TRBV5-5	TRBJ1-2	CASSGTGSGLSYGYTF	TGTGCCAGCAGCGGGACAGGGTCAGGGCTTAGCTATGGCTACACCTTC